This T cell receptor beta chain was identified in a study of blood T cell repertoires in COVID-19 (dated by TCRdb to the early 2020s). Regarding the study in general: Samples from collaborators originated in the United States, Italy and Spain and spanned both the acute and convalescent phases of COVID-19. The material from the prospective study consisted of cDNA or gDNA derived from T cells, B-cell-depleted T cells, or PBMCs. Subjects who had been exposed to COVID-19, were actively infected with it, or had recovered from it provided the deeply sampled blood TCRbeta repertoires that made up the dataset. A freely available public database, intended as a resource for researchers studying the immune response to SARS-CoV-2, is where the repertoires were released. Samples were obtained from the ongoing ImmuneRACE study (first 160 participants) and from over 1,000 subjects provided by 6 global collaborators. Sample metadata almost always included a de-identified subject ID, COVID-19 status, age in years and sex. HLA class I and class II types, where available, came from metadata supplied by the sample provider rather than from assay-based typing. Points the paper makes about the study in general: Clinical and demographic metadata were provided uncurated, with the amount varying by source and participant.

The immunoSEQ Assay, a bias-controlled multiplex PCR, was used to amplify TCRbeta CDR3 regions from genomic DNA. On the authors' methods: The number of nucleated cells in each sample was estimated from the amplification of reference gene primers within the assay. To quantify the absolute abundance of each unique TCRbeta CDR3 rearrangement, sequence reads were collapsed and filtered. For each sample, productive Simpson clonality was calculated as the square root of Simpson's diversity index over productive rearrangements. TCRdb re-hosts the immuneACCESS table, in-frame sequences only. Its copies lack some clones; in the studies checked, an unresolved V gene accounts for under half of them, and the cause for the rest is not known. That table is the source of V, J and clone size, and D and trimming were worked out from the DNA. The table for this sample lists around 110,000 clones; less than 90% of them were counted only once. Of the sample, 2% to 2.5% is held by the ten largest clones.

The CDR1 and CDR2 encoded by the germline V gene are SQVTM and ANQGSEA. The CDR3 starts with the cysteine, ends with the phenylalanine, and has 12 residues. Just the 36-base CDR3 DNA is kept, in frame starting at base 1. V and J are truncated by 4 bases and 4 bases respectively, leaving an intervening sequence of 10 bases. Of note for this clone: Its antigen is currently not known. No qualities accompany the bases; no much larger clone lies one base away.

Whole blood was collected in K2EDTA tubes by collaborating institutions according to the institutions' own protocols. Collaborator samples were shipped for TCRbeta analysis as frozen whole blood, isolated PBMCs, or DNA extracted from either sample type. This clonotype originated in a man under 40 with acute or convalescent COVID-19. Sequencing used peripheral blood. In this chain, TRBV29-1 is recombined with TRBJ1-2, and TRBD1 may be the D gene, going by 5 matching bases. CDR3 sequence: CSVVQGSYGYTF. Here is the DNA: TGCAGCGTTGTCCAGGGTTCCTATGGCTACACCTTC.